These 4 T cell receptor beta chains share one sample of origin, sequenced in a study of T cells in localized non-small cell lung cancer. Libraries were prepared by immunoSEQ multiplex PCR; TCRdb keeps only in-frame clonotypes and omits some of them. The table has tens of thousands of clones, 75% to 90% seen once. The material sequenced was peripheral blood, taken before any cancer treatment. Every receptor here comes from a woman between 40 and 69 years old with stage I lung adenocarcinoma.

The DNA for the CDR3 is TGTGCCAGCAGCGTTTCTCTGGACAGGGTGATCAGCGAGCAGTACTTC. This sequence encodes CASSVSLDRVISEQYF. The gene calls are TRBV9 and TRBJ2-7, with TRBD1 identical over 8 bases. CDR1 SGDLS and CDR2 YYNGEE come from the germline V gene. CDR3 length: 16 amino acids. After removal of 2 bases from V and 6 bases from J, the junction contained 13 bases not matched to a gene.

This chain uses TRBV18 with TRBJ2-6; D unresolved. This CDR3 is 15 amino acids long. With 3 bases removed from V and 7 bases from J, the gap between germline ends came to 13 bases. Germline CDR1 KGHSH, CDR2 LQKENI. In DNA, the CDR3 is TGTGCCAGCTCACCGGGTACTCATGACGCCAACGTCCTGACTTTC. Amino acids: CASSPGTHDANVLTF.

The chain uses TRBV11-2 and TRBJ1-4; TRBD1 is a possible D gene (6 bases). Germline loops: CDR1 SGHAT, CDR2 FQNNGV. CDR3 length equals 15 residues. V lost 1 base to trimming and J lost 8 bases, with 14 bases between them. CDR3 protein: CASSLAAGAREKLFF. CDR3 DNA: TGTGCCAGCAGCTTAGCAGCAGGGGCGAGGGAAAAACTGTTTTTT.

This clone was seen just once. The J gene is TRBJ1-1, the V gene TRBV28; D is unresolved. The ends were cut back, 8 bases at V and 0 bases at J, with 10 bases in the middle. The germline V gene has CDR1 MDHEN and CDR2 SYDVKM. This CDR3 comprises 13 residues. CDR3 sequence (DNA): TGTGCCAGCGTCGAAAGCTTGAACACTGAAGCTTTCTTT. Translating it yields CASVESLNTEAFF.